These 20 T cell receptor beta chains were sequenced from one sample in a study of technical replicates of blood from several donors. The assay was immunoSEQ multiplex PCR, and TCRdb's table has in-frame clones only and misses some. The sample comprises tens of thousands of clones, 94% of which are singletons, and 0.26% rests with the top ten. The sample comprised T cells isolated from PBMCs. The receptor source for this set is a human donor in good health.

The chain combines TRBV27 with TRBJ2-4; no definite D call. The ends were cut back, 5 bases at V and 4 bases at J, with 9 bases in the middle. Germline V lookup: CDR1 MNHEY, CDR2 SMNVEV (reference sequence). There are 13 residues in the CDR3. The CDR3 loop reads CASSPPSKNIQYF. The CDR3 nucleotides are TGTGCCAGCAGTCCACCTAGTAAAAACATTCAGTACTTC.

This rearrangement joins TRBV25-1 to TRBJ2-7, with D possibly TRBD1 on 6 matching bases. The CDR3 spans 14 residues. The germline V gene encodes CDR1 MGHDK and CDR2 SYGVNS. V was shortened by 4 bases and J by 2 bases, with 12 bases between the two germline ends. CDR3 sequence reads: CASSVDRLPYEQYF. DNA of the CDR3: TGTGCCAGCAGTGTTGACAGGCTCCCCTACGAGCAGTACTTC.

The chain joins TRBV6-1 to TRBJ1-3; D remains ambiguous. From germline, CDR1 is MNHNS and CDR2 SASEGT. Trimming stripped 3 bases from V and 2 bases from J, with 8 bases between. The CDR3 runs 14 residues. CDR3: CASSEPGAGNTIYF. CDR3 DNA: TGTGCCAGCAGTGAGCCCGGGGCTGGAAACACCATATATTTT.

The sample holds a few counts of this clone. DNA for the CDR3: TGTGCCAGCGGCGGGTTAACAACTAATGAAAAACTGTTTTTT. This gives the protein CASGGLTTNEKLFF. The chain carries TRBV6-5 and TRBJ1-4; D not resolved. The V end lost 8 bases, the J end lost 0 bases, and 10 bases lay between the germline ends. This CDR3 is built from 14 residues. Germline-derived CDR1 and CDR2 are MNHEY and SVGAGI.

This clone was found once. The chain couples TRBV9 to TRBJ1-1; 10 bases are shared with TRBD1. CDR1 is SGDLS, CDR2 YYNGEE, per germline. The CDR3 totals 14 residues. Trimming took 4 bases from V and 6 from J; bases not matched to a gene: 6. The CDR3 sequence: CASSPRQGASEAFF. In DNA form, the CDR3 reads TGTGCCAGCAGCCCACGACAGGGGGCCTCTGAAGCTTTCTTT.

The rearrangement uses TRBV19 and TRBJ2-7, with no clear D. This CDR3 has 14 residues. Between the trimmed V and J ends, which lost 3 bases and 1 base, there was a span of 10 bases. From germline, CDR1 is LNHDA and CDR2 SQIVND (reference sequence). The CDR3 bases are TGTGCCAGTAGTATGAGCAGGTTTTCCTACGAGCAGTACTTC. It encodes CASSMSRFSYEQYF.

The rearrangement links TRBV21-1 to TRBJ1-5; the table names TRBD1, a call not compared with the DNA. TRBV21-1 is given as a pseudogene. CDR3 length: 14 residues. The CDR3 protein is CASSRQGSDQPQHF. The CDR3 DNA is TGTGCCAGCAGCAGACAGGGATCAGATCAGCCCCAGCATTTT.

The J gene is TRBJ2-7, the V gene TRBV27; possibly TRBD1 for D (6 bases). Trimming left V 4 bases short and J 0 bases short, with 13 bases between. Germline V gene lookup returns CDR1 MNHEY and CDR2 SMNVEV (reference sequence). This CDR3 spans 15 amino acids. The CDR3 is CASSSDQGRSYEQYF. CDR3 nucleotides: TGTGCCAGCAGTTCGGACCAGGGGCGCTCCTACGAGCAGTACTTC.

This clone was recorded once. The rearrangement joins TRBV6-4 to TRBJ2-1, with 9 nucleotides matching TRBD2. The CDR3 length is 15 residues. V lost 2 bases, J lost 5 bases, and 4 bases stayed unmatched. CDR1 is MRHNA, CDR2 SNTAGT, per germline. CDR3 sequence: CASSDGRGGHNEQFF. The CDR3 DNA follows: TGTGCCAGCAGTGACGGGCGGGGGGGTCACAATGAGCAGTTCTTC.

CDR3 bases: TGTGCCAGCAGAGGAGTAGGGGGCCAGGGGGCTACGGAGACCCAGTACTTC. The encoded protein is CASRGVGGQGATETQYF. This chain joins TRBV2 and TRBJ2-5, with 8 bases lining up with TRBD1. The V gene end was trimmed by 6 bases and the J gene end by 5 bases; junction bases not matched to a gene: 17. The germline V gene encodes CDR1 SNHLY and CDR2 FYNNEI. This CDR3 comprises 17 residues.

The chain carries TRBV28 and TRBJ1-4; D may be TRBD1 (6 bases). With 3 bases removed from V and 2 bases from J, the gap between germline ends came to 10 bases. The germline V gene encodes CDR1 MDHEN and CDR2 SYDVKM. This CDR3 spans 15 amino acids. The chain's CDR3 is CASSFRGATNEKLFF. The CDR3 nucleotides read TGTGCCAGCAGTTTTCGGGGGGCGACTAATGAAAAACTGTTTTTT.

The chain recombines TRBV7-9 with TRBJ1-2; D perhaps matches TRBD1 (6 bases). The CDR3 runs to 18 residues. V lost 4 bases and J lost 0, with 21 bases in between. CDR1 is SEHNR, CDR2 FQNEAQ, per germline (reference sequence). The CDR3 protein is CASSSPQGVARTNYGYTF. The DNA of the CDR3 is TGTGCCAGCAGCTCCCCACAGGGAGTAGCTAGAACTAACTATGGCTACACCTTC.

This clone has only one observation. The V and J genes are TRBV6-1 and TRBJ2-2, with D tentatively TRBD1 (5 bases). The V gene's germline CDR1 is MNHNS and CDR2 SASEGT. The ends were cut back, 6 bases at V and 5 bases at J, with 13 bases in the middle. The CDR3 is 14 residues long. CDR3: CASSPGWETGELFF. As DNA, the CDR3 is TGTGCCAGCAGCCCAGGGTGGGAAACCGGGGAGCTGTTTTTT.

This CDR3 is CASSFVEGAVGYTF. CDR3 nucleotide sequence: TGTGCCAGCAGCTTTGTCGAGGGCGCGGTTGGCTACACCTTC. The chain joins TRBV28 to TRBJ1-2; D ambiguous. This CDR3 contains 14 residues. CDR1 and CDR2 from the germline V gene are MDHEN and SYDVKM. V was pared by 6 bases and J by 7 bases, with 18 bases between.

The chain employs TRBV7-8 and TRBJ2-7, with a weak D call TRBD2 (5 bases). V gave up 2 bases and J gave up 1 base, with 15 bases separating them. The CDR3 loop spans 16 amino acids. CDR1 and CDR2 (germline): SGHVS, FQNEAQ. The CDR3 loop reads CASSLPTGDGSYEQYF. The CDR3 bases are TGTGCCAGCAGCTTACCAACCGGGGATGGGTCCTACGAGCAGTACTTC.

The V gene is TRBV2, the J gene TRBJ2-1; weak D call: TRBD1 (5 bases). V gave up 4 bases and J gave up 9 bases, with 16 bases separating them. Germline loops: CDR1 SNHLY, CDR2 FYNNEI. The CDR3 has 14 residues. CDR3 bases: TGTGCCAGCAGTGCGCAGGGTGGGTTCGGTGAGCAGTTCTTC. This gives the protein CASSAQGGFGEQFF. The full variable domain, with the rest looked up from reference TRBV2 and TRBJ2-1, is EPEVTQTPSHQVTQMGQEVILRCVPISNHLYFYWYRQILGQKVEFLVSFYNNEISEKSEIFDDQFSVERPDGSNFTLKIRSTKLEDSAMYFCASSAQGGFGEQFFGPGTRLTVL.

The J gene is TRBJ2-7, the V gene TRBV30; D remains ambiguous. The CDR3 runs to 11 residues. CDR1 and CDR2 from the germline V gene are GTSNPN and SVGIG (reference sequence). With 2 bases removed from V and 6 bases from J, the gap between germline ends came to 8 bases. The CDR3: CAWSQVVEQYF. DNA of the CDR3: TGTGCCTGGAGTCAGGTCGTCGAGCAGTACTTC.

The chain joins TRBV6-4 to TRBJ2-2; 7 nucleotides line up with TRBD1. Trimming took 8 bases from V and 4 from J; bases not matched to a gene: 4. The length of the CDR3 is 13 residues. CDR1 and CDR2 from the germline V gene are MRHNA and SNTAGT. Written as DNA, the CDR3 is TGTGCCAGCCCGGGACAGATCACCGGGGAGCTGTTTTTT. Its translation is CASPGQITGELFF.

The chain joins TRBV27 to TRBJ1-5; 7 bases match TRBD1. CDR1 and CDR2 (germline): MNHEY, SMNVEV (reference sequence). Germline trimming cut 6 bases from V and 7 bases from J; bases unmatched to any gene: 12. The CDR3 runs to 15 residues. CDR3 protein: CASSHKTGIRQPQHF. CDR3 DNA: TGTGCCAGCAGCCACAAGACAGGGATTAGGCAGCCCCAGCATTTT.

Only a few counts were recorded for this clone. The V and J genes are TRBV7-8 and TRBJ1-6, with D maybe TRBD1 (5 bases). The CDR3 extends over 16 amino acids. Trimming cost V 2 bases and J 6 bases, with 14 bases left between them. Germline loops: CDR1 SGHVS, CDR2 FQNEAQ. The CDR3 protein is CASSLMGEDSNSPLHF. In DNA, the CDR3 is TGTGCCAGCAGCTTAATGGGGGAGGACTCTAATTCACCCCTCCACTTT.